This T cell receptor beta chain was sequenced for a study of OX40 agonist ivuxolimab in advanced cancers. Study in general: Patients with prior anti-PD-1, anti-PD-L1 or anti-CTLA-4 therapy were eligible; 35% to 50% had some.

The study's findings and limits: CD4+ and CD8+ blood T cells expanded clonally by week 6 at 0.1 to 3.0 mg/kg. Partial responders treated at 0.1-3.0 mg/kg exhibited clonal expansion among the lowest measured.

Trimming took 0 bases from V and 1 from J; bases not matched to a gene: 3. The CDR3 consists of 16 residues. From germline, CDR1 is SGHRS and CDR2 YFSETQ. Clones were read by immunoSEQ multiplex PCR, and TCRdb kept only the in-frame ones, dropping some. This sample yields approximately 70,000 clones, of which around 90% are seen a single time; more than 4.5% belongs to the top ten. Points on this clone: The antigen is unknown.

Sample: CD4+ or CD8+ T cells sorted from blood, taken in a trial of the OX40 agonist ivuxolimab. This TCR came from an adult with an advanced solid tumor such as melanoma, head and neck, liver or kidney cancer. V and J are TRBV5-1 and TRBJ1-3, with 8 positions matching TRBD1. The CDR3 region has the DNA TGCGCCAGCAGCTTGGGGGGACAGGCGTCTGGAAACACCATATATTTT. Protein: CASSLGGQASGNTIYF.